The 23 T cell receptor beta chains below were found in one sample sequenced in a study of blood T cell repertoires in COVID-19. Repertoires were generated with immunoSEQ multiplex PCR, while TCRdb's copy carries only in-frame clones and drops some. Seen here are about 250,000 clones, over 75% observed once, and the top ten hold 2.1%. Sequencing used peripheral blood. Receptor source: a woman in her thirties or forties who had recovered from COVID-19.

This sequence joins TRBV30 and TRBJ1-2; a weak D match, TRBD1 (5 bases). The germline CDR1 and CDR2 sequences are GTSNPN and SVGIG (reference sequence). Trimming took off 0 bases at V and 8 bases at J, with 13 bases between the two ends. The CDR3 is 13 amino acids. CDR3 amino acids: CAWSVRVGRGYTF. The CDR3 nucleotides are TGTGCCTGGAGTGTACGGGTGGGGCGCGGCTACACCTTC.

The chain is built from TRBV6-6 and TRBJ1-4; D gene unclear. The CDR3 extends over 14 amino acids. Deletions cut 2 bases from V and 5 bases from J, with 9 bases between. CDR1 and CDR2 (germline): MNHNY, SVGAGI (reference sequence). The CDR3 bases are TGTGCCAGCAGTTACCGGGCGGGGAATGAAAAACTGTTTTTT. It yields the protein CASSYRAGNEKLFF.

Worth noting for this clone: The sample contains more than one DNA sequence encoding this CDR3. The V and J genes are TRBV4-3 and TRBJ1-2; D not certain. Germline assignment: CDR1 LGHNA and CDR2 YSLEER. Trimming took off 0 bases at V and 4 bases at J, with 6 bases between the two ends. The CDR3 has 13 amino acids. The CDR3 reads CASSQDRSYGYTF. CDR3 sequence (DNA): TGCGCCAGCAGCCAAGATAGGAGCTATGGCTACACCTTC.

The genes are TRBV20-1 and TRBJ1-2; 9 bases are a match to TRBD1. The CDR3 covers 14 residues. Germline V gene data show CDR1 as DFQATT and CDR2 as SNEGSKA (reference sequence). After removal of 3 bases from V and 4 bases from J, the junction contained 6 bases not matched to a gene. CDR3 DNA: TGCAGTGCTAGTTCGACAGGGGGTCCCTATGGCTACACCTTC. Its translation: CSASSTGGPYGYTF.

The chain recombines TRBV14 with TRBJ2-1; 12 bases map to TRBD1. Germline trimming cut 4 bases from V and 5 bases from J; bases unmatched to any gene: 6. Per the germline V gene, CDR1 is SGHDN and CDR2 is FVKESK. The CDR3 extends over 16 amino acids. The CDR3 sequence is CASSPGQGATDNEQFF. CDR3 bases: TGTGCCAGCAGCCCGGGACAGGGGGCTACGGACAATGAGCAGTTCTTC.

V is TRBV12-3 or TRBV12-4 and J is TRBJ1-3; unclear D gene. The CDR3 length is 11 residues. V was clipped by 8 bases and J by 4 bases, with 6 bases between them. The DNA for the CDR3 is TGTGCCAGCCAACAGGGAAACACCATATATTTT. Translated: CASQQGNTIYF.

The chain recombines TRBV10-1 with TRBJ1-2, with a tentative D call TRBD1 (6 bases). Germline CDR1 WNHNN, CDR2 SYGVQD (reference sequence). The V end lost 1 base, the J end lost 7 bases, and 7 bases lay between the germline ends. There are 12 residues in the CDR3. The CDR3 reads CASSEYRVGYTF. The CDR3 DNA is TGCGCCAGCAGTGAGTACAGGGTTGGCTACACCTTC.

CDR3 loop: CASSISGTHYEQYF. The CDR3 DNA is TGTGCCAGTAGTATTTCAGGGACTCACTACGAGCAGTACTTC. This chain connects TRBV19 to TRBJ2-7; maybe TRBD2 (6 bases). Germline CDR1 reads LNHDA; CDR2 reads SQIVND (reference sequence). V shed 3 bases and J shed 3 bases, with 12 bases lying between them. CDR3 length equals 14 residues.

The chain couples TRBV5-5 to TRBJ1-1; weak D call: TRBD1 (6 bases). Germline CDR1 is SGHKS and CDR2 is YYEKEE (reference sequence). With 2 bases removed from V and 11 bases from J, the gap between germline ends came to 22 bases. This CDR3 comprises 15 residues. This CDR3 is CASSFASQGMSGAFF. Written as DNA, the CDR3 is TGTGCCAGCAGCTTTGCTTCCCAGGGGATGAGTGGGGCTTTCTTT.

This clone was seen once. V is TRBV3-1 (or the pseudogene TRBV3-2) and J is TRBJ2-5; D gene uncertain. Trimming removed 8 bases from V and 5 bases from J, with 15 bases in between. Germline loops: CDR1 LGHDT, CDR2 YNNKEL (reference sequence). The CDR3 totals 13 residues. CDR3 amino acids: CASLNGYGETQYF. The CDR3 DNA reads as TGTGCCAGCCTTAACGGGTACGGGGAGACCCAGTACTTC.

V gene TRBV5-1 combines with J gene TRBJ1-1; possible D gene TRBD1, 5 bases. Germline CDR1 SGHRS, CDR2 YFSETQ. Trimming cost V 9 bases and J 4 bases, with 16 bases left between them. This CDR3 spans 13 amino acids. CDR3 sequence: CATSEAGPTEAFF. Written as DNA, the CDR3 is TGCGCCACGTCTGAGGCAGGGCCCACTGAAGCTTTCTTT.

The chain combines TRBV18 with TRBJ2-7; 11 positions agree with TRBD1. J gave up 4 bases and V 6 bases, and 5 bases lay outside the gene matches. In germline, CDR1 is KGHSH, CDR2 LQKENI. This CDR3 region has 14 residues. The CDR3 is CASSPGQGVYEQYF. The CDR3 DNA sequence: TGTGCCAGCTCCCCGGGACAGGGGGTGTACGAGCAGTACTTC.

V gene TRBV19 combines with J gene TRBJ1-4; 11 nucleotides line up with TRBD1. With V trimmed by 6 bases and J by 7 bases, 4 bases remained unmatched. This CDR3 has 14 residues. The germline V gene encodes CDR1 LNHDA and CDR2 SQIVND (reference sequence). Here the CDR3 DNA reads TGTGCCAGTAGAGGGACAGGGGGTACTGAAAAACTGTTTTTT. Its protein is CASRGTGGTEKLFF.

A single count supports this clone. DNA for the CDR3: TGTGCCAGTGCGGAGAACTACGAGCAGTACTTC. Its protein product is CASAENYEQYF. The gene calls are TRBV19 and TRBJ2-7, with unresolved D. Trimming removed 8 bases at V and 3 bases at J, with 8 bases between. Germline V gene lookup returns CDR1 LNHDA and CDR2 SQIVND (reference sequence). The CDR3 runs to 11 residues.

The chain couples TRBV28 to TRBJ1-2; D gene uncertain. The CDR3 is 13 residues long. Between the trimmed V and J ends, which lost 5 bases and 8 bases, there was a span of 15 bases. Germline values: CDR1 MDHEN, CDR2 SYDVKM. The CDR3 nucleotides are TGTGCCAGCAGTCAGTGGGCCGGTATAGGCTACACCTTC. Its translation: CASSQWAGIGYTF.

This clone has a single count. The V call is TRBV18, the J call TRBJ2-6; 11 positions agree with TRBD1. Trimming at V came to 2 bases and at J to 6 bases, leaving 9 bases not matched to a gene. CDR1 and CDR2 (germline): KGHSH, LQKENI. The CDR3 covers 18 residues. The CDR3 region is CASSPRDRGNLVANVLTF. CDR3 in DNA: TGTGCCAGCTCACCAAGGGACAGGGGGAACCTAGTGGCCAACGTCCTGACTTTC.

The chain is built from TRBV6-6 and TRBJ2-1; 10 positions agree with TRBD2. The germline CDR1 and CDR2 sequences are MNHNY and SVGAGI (reference sequence). The trim removed 6 bases at V and 9 bases at J, leaving 11 bases unmatched. The CDR3 spans 15 residues. CDR3 in amino acids: CASSQGTSAGGEQFF. The CDR3 DNA reads as TGTGCCAGCAGCCAGGGGACTAGCGCGGGGGGTGAGCAGTTCTTC.

The V gene is TRBV29-1, the J gene TRBJ2-5; the D gene is possibly TRBD2 (7 bases). The CDR3 is 14 amino acids. CDR1 and CDR2 (germline): SQVTM, ANQGSEA. Trimming stripped 8 bases from V and 0 bases from J, with 16 bases between. The CDR3 is CSTVGGTHQETQYF. The CDR3 DNA reads TGCAGCACCGTGGGGGGGACACACCAAGAGACCCAGTACTTC.

This clone has more than one count but fewer than ten. The V and J genes are TRBV3-1 (or the pseudogene TRBV3-2) and TRBJ1-4, with 10 bases lining up with TRBD1. Germline V lookup: CDR1 LGHDT, CDR2 YNNKEL (reference sequence). The CDR3 runs to 15 residues. Trimming at V came to 4 bases and at J to 8 bases, leaving 7 bases not matched to a gene. The CDR3 bases are TGTGCCAGCAGCCCTTGGACAGGGGGGGAAGAAAAACTGTTTTTT. Amino acid sequence: CASSPWTGGEEKLFF.

The chain has TRBV14 and TRBJ2-2; TRBD2 matches 11 bases. CDR3 length: 18 residues. Unmatched junction bases numbered 10, after V lost 5 bases and J lost 2 bases. Germline values: CDR1 SGHDN, CDR2 FVKESK. CDR3 amino acids: CASSSRGLAVLNTGELFF. The CDR3 DNA follows: TGTGCCAGCAGCAGTAGGGGACTAGCGGTCCTTAACACCGGGGAGCTGTTTTTT.

This chain uses TRBV29-1 with TRBJ2-1, with D possibly matching TRBD1 (6 bases). The V gene lost 7 bases and the J gene lost 5 bases, with 12 bases spanning the gap. The CDR3 is made up of 12 amino acids. CDR1 SQVTM and CDR2 ANQGSEA come from the germline V gene. The CDR3 loop is CSERQADNEQFF. The CDR3 DNA sequence: TGCAGCGAACGACAGGCCGACAATGAGCAGTTCTTC.

The genes are TRBV4-1 and TRBJ2-1; D possibly corresponds to TRBD2 (5 bases). The CDR3 contains 15 residues. V gave up 0 bases and J gave up 5 bases, with 11 bases separating them. Looked up from germline, CDR1 is MGHRA and CDR2 is YSYEKL. DNA for the CDR3: TGCGCCAGCAGCCAAGATGAGGGCAAAAACAATGAGCAGTTCTTC. This codes for CASSQDEGKNNEQFF.

The chain recombines TRBV7-2 with TRBJ2-6; D is ambiguous. The CDR3 sequence is 15 residues long. Trimming shortened V by 5 bases and J by 0 bases, and 8 bases separated the two germline ends. The germline V gene encodes CDR1 SGHTA and CDR2 FQGNSA. The DNA of the CDR3 is TGTGCCAGCAGCCGCGATGGCTCTGGGGCCAACGTCCTGACTTTC. Translating it yields CASSRDGSGANVLTF.